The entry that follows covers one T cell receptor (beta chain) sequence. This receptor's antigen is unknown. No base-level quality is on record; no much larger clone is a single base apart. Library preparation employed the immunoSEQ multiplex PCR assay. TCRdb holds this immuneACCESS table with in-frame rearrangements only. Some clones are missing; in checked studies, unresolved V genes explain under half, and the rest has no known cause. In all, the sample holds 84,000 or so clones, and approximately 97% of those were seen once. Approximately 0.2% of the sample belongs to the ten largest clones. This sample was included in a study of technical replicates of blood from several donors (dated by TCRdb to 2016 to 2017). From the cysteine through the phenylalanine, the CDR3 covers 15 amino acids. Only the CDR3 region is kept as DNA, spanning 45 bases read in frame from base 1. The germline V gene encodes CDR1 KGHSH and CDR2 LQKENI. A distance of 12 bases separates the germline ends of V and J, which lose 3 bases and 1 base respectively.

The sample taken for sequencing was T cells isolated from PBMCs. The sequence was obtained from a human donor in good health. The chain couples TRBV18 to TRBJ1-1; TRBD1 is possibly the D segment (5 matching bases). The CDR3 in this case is CASSPTGGANTEAFF. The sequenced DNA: TGTGCCAGCTCACCCACGGGGGGTGCGAACACTGAAGCTTTCTTT.